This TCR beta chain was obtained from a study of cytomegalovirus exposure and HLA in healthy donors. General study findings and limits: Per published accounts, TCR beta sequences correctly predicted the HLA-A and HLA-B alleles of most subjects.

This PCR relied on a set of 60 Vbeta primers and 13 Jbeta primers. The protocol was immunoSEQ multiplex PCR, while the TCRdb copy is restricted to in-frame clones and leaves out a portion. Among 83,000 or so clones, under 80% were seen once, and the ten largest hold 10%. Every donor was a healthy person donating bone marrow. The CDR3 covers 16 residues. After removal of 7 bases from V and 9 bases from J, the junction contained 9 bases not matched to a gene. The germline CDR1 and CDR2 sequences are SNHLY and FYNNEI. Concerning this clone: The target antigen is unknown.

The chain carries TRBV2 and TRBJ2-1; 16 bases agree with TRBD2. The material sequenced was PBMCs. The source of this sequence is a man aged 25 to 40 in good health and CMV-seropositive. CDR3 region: CASKDGTSGRGGEQFF. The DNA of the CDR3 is TGTGCCAGCAAAGACGGGACTAGCGGGAGGGGGGGTGAGCAGTTCTTC.